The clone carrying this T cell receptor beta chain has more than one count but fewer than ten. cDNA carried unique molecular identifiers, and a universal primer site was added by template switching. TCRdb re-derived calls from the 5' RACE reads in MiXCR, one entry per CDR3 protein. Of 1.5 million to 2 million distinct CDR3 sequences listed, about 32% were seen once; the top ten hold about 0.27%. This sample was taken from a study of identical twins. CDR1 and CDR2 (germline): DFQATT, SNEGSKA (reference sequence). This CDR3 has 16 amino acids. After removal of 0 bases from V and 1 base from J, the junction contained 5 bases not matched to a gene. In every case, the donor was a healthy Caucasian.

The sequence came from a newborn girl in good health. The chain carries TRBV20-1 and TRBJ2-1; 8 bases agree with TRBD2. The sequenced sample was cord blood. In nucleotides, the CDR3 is TGCAGTGCTAGAGATATCGGGAGGGGATCCTACAATGAGCAGTTCTTC. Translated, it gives CSARDIGRGSYNEQFF.